This entry lists 6 T cell receptor beta chains sequenced from one sample in a study of long-term antiretroviral therapy in people with HIV. Sequencing used immunoSEQ v3.0 at survey level. The repertoire was sequenced with immunoSEQ multiplex PCR; TCRdb's copy has only in-frame clones and lacks some. The sample includes 25,000 to 40,000 clones, 96% seen only once; the top ten take roughly 2.5%. Sequenced material: unsorted PBMCs, taken approximately 6.8 years after starting antiretroviral therapy. Source of these receptors: a young man with HIV.

The CDR3 is CASKTGGNNQPQHF. The DNA of the CDR3 is TGTGCCAGTAAGACAGGGGGGAACAATCAGCCCCAGCATTTT. V usage is TRBV19 and J usage is TRBJ1-5, with TRBD1 matching 9 bases. V lost 7 bases to trimming and J lost 3 bases; unmatched junction nucleotides: 4. Per the germline V gene, CDR1 is LNHDA and CDR2 is SQIVND (reference sequence). The CDR3 covers 14 residues. Looking up the rest from reference TRBV19 and TRBJ1-5 gives the full variable domain: DGGITQSPKYLFRKEGQNVTLSCEQNLNHDAMYWYRQDPGQGLRLIYYSQIVNDFQKGDIAEGYSVSREKKESFPLTVTSAQKNPTAFYLCASKTGGNNQPQHFGDGTRLSIL.

The chain carries TRBV2 and TRBJ2-7; D tentatively fits TRBD1 or TRBD2 (7 bases each). V dropped 7 bases and J dropped 1 base, with 17 bases sitting between them. Germline loops: CDR1 SNHLY, CDR2 FYNNEI. This CDR3 is 15 amino acids long. The CDR3: CASKVRQGGSYEQYF. The CDR3 coding sequence is TGTGCCAGCAAGGTCCGACAGGGAGGGTCCTACGAGCAGTACTTC.

This chain links TRBV5-4 with TRBJ2-7; D gene ambiguous. The CDR3 has 13 residues. The germline V and J ends were trimmed by 1 base and 0 bases, with 5 bases remaining between them. CDR1 SGHNT and CDR2 YYREEE come from the germline V gene (reference sequence). CDR3 nucleotide sequence: TGTGCCAGCAGCTTGTGGACCTCCTACGAGCAGTACTTC. Translated: CASSLWTSYEQYF.

The rearrangement uses TRBV23-1 and TRBJ1-5; the D gene is possibly TRBD1 (5 bases). TRBV23-1 is filed as an ORF, its function uncertain. The length of the CDR3 is 19 residues. V lost 8 bases, J lost 2 bases, and 28 bases lay in between. CDR3 coding DNA: TGCGCCAGCTGGGGGGGGACCGTCATCCCACGTAGGGGCAATCAGCCCCAGCATTTT. It specifies CASWGGTVIPRRGNQPQHF.

Of note for this clone: One end of the junction fails to match germline, which may point to a read error. The chain carries TRBV4-2 and TRBJ2-7; TRBD2 aligns across 12 bases. The CDR3 totals 14 residues. Looked up from germline, CDR1 is LGHNA and CDR2 is YNFKEQ. The CDR3 sequence is CASSQDMTSGRRWF. The CDR3 DNA reads as TGTGCCAGCAGCCAAGATATGACTAGCGGGAGAAGATGGTTC.

This chain links TRBV13 with TRBJ2-1, with TRBD2 matching 8 bases. Germline V lookup: CDR1 PRHDT, CDR2 FYEKMQ (reference sequence). The J segment lost 2 bases and the V segment lost 4 bases, leaving 4 bases of the junction unmatched. The CDR3 has 15 residues. CDR3 amino acids: CASSSSLAAYNEQFF. As DNA, the CDR3 is TGTGCCAGCAGCTCCTCACTAGCGGCCTACAATGAGCAGTTCTTC.